What follows are 3 T cell receptor beta chains derived from one specimen sequenced in a study of blood T cell repertoires in COVID-19. Profiling relied on immunoSEQ multiplex PCR, and the TCRdb table lists in-frame clones only, not all of them. In the table there are 250,000 to 300,000 clones, 87% of which are singletons. The sequencing input was peripheral blood. These receptors originate from a woman aged 50 to 60 who had recovered from COVID-19.

This clone was seen just once. V and J are TRBV12-3 or TRBV12-4 and TRBJ1-1; no firm D call. This CDR3 is built from 13 residues. Trimming left V 7 bases short and J 1 base short, with 10 bases between. The CDR3: CASTVYRNTEAFF. The CDR3 DNA is TGTGCCAGCACCGTTTACAGGAACACTGAAGCTTTCTTT.

CDR3 DNA: TGCGCCAGCAGCAGGGGACAGGCGAACACCGGGGAGCTGTTTTTT. Translating gives CASSRGQANTGELFF. The chain uses TRBV5-1 and TRBJ2-2, with 8 bases lining up with TRBD1. This CDR3 spans 15 amino acids. Germline CDR1 SGHRS, CDR2 YFSETQ. V shed 4 bases and J 0 bases; nucleotides not matched to a gene: 2.

The chain combines TRBV18 with TRBJ2-1; D might be TRBD2 (5 bases). In germline, CDR1 is KGHSH, CDR2 LQKENI. The CDR3 loop spans 14 amino acids. Trimming stripped 4 bases from V and 8 bases from J, with 15 bases between. Written as DNA, the CDR3 is TGTGCCAGCTCACTAGTTGGGGAGAAGCATGAGCAGTTCTTC. Its translation: CASSLVGEKHEQFF.